Below, 5 T cell receptor delta chains from the same sample are listed, as sequenced in a study of γδ T cells in repeated Plasmodium falciparum infection. Vgamma9/Vdelta2+ and Vdelta2-negative gammadelta T cells were flow-sorted from PBMC for bulk sequencing. TCRdb made new clone calls on the multiplex PCR reads using CATT. This table has 75,000 to 95,000 delta-chain clones, roughly 0.98% appearing once. The sequencing input was gamma-delta T cells from blood. These receptors were collected from a pool of human donors (malaria-infected and uninfected, not separated).

This clone was seen many times. A far bigger clonotype differs at one base, so this is likely a read error. Different DNA sequences within this sample yield the same CDR3. The chain employs TRDV2 and TRDJ2; tentative D call: TRDD3 (6 bases). TCRdb lists no J gene, so it was determined here by aligning the DNA to germline. This CDR3 contains 14 residues. Germline V gives CDR1 GEAIGNYY, CDR2 EKD. Trimming shortened V by 0 bases and J by 8 bases, and 12 bases separated the two germline ends. CDR3 in DNA: TGTGCCTGTGACACCATTACTGGGACGGCACAACTCTTCTTT. Its protein product is CACDTITGTAQLFF.

Many counts were recorded for this clone. The chain uses TRDV2 and TRDJ1; maybe TRDD3 (9 bases). V dropped 0 bases and J dropped 0 bases, with 28 bases sitting between them. CDR1 GEAIGNYY and CDR2 EKD come from the germline V gene. CDR3 length: 21 residues. The CDR3 sequence: CACDTLPTATGGKGNTDKLIF. For the CDR3, the DNA is TGTGCCTGTGACACCCTTCCTACGGCGACTGGGGGAAAGGGGAACACCGATAAACTCATCTTT.

On this clone: With a far larger clone one base away, a read error is the likely cause. The J gene was not called, though the V gene is TRDV1; the table calls TRDD3, which could not be checked here. The CDR3 is made up of 18 amino acids. The germline CDR1 and CDR2 sequences are TSWWSYY and QGS. The CDR3 is CALGDPLPTGGNTDKLIF. CDR3 bases: TGTGCTCTTGGGGATCCTCTTCCCACAGGGGGAAACACCGATAAACTCATCTTC.

Remarks on this clone: For this DNA, TCRdb reports the protein of a much larger clone, which diverges at residue 10, most likely from a read error; the protein presented here is translated directly from the DNA. V and J are TRDV2 and TRDJ1, with a weak D call TRDD3 (6 bases). The J gene, missing from TCRdb, was assigned here through DNA to germline matching. V lost 1 base to trimming and J lost 0 bases, with 29 bases between them. Germline-derived CDR1 and CDR2 are GEAIGNYY and EKD. This CDR3 spans 21 amino acids. Written as DNA, the CDR3 is TGTGCCTGTGACACTCTCACTACTGGGAGCCTACCCGCTGACTACACCGATAAACTCATCTTT. Protein product: CACDTLTTGSLPADYTDKLIF.

Of note for this clone: A read error is likely here: a far larger clone is one base away. Other DNA sequences from this sample encode an identical CDR3 as well. The J gene is TRDJ3, the V gene TRDV2, with TRDD3 matching over 8 bases. The J gene was missing in TCRdb and was found by matching the end of the DNA to germline. CDR1 and CDR2 (germline): GEAIGNYY, EKD. The CDR3 loop spans 22 amino acids. Here the CDR3 reads CACDRIPADGGSGSWDTRQMFF. CDR3 DNA: TGTGCTTGTGACCGTATTCCTGCAGATGGGGGATCTGGCTCCTGGGACACCCGACAGATGTTTTTC.